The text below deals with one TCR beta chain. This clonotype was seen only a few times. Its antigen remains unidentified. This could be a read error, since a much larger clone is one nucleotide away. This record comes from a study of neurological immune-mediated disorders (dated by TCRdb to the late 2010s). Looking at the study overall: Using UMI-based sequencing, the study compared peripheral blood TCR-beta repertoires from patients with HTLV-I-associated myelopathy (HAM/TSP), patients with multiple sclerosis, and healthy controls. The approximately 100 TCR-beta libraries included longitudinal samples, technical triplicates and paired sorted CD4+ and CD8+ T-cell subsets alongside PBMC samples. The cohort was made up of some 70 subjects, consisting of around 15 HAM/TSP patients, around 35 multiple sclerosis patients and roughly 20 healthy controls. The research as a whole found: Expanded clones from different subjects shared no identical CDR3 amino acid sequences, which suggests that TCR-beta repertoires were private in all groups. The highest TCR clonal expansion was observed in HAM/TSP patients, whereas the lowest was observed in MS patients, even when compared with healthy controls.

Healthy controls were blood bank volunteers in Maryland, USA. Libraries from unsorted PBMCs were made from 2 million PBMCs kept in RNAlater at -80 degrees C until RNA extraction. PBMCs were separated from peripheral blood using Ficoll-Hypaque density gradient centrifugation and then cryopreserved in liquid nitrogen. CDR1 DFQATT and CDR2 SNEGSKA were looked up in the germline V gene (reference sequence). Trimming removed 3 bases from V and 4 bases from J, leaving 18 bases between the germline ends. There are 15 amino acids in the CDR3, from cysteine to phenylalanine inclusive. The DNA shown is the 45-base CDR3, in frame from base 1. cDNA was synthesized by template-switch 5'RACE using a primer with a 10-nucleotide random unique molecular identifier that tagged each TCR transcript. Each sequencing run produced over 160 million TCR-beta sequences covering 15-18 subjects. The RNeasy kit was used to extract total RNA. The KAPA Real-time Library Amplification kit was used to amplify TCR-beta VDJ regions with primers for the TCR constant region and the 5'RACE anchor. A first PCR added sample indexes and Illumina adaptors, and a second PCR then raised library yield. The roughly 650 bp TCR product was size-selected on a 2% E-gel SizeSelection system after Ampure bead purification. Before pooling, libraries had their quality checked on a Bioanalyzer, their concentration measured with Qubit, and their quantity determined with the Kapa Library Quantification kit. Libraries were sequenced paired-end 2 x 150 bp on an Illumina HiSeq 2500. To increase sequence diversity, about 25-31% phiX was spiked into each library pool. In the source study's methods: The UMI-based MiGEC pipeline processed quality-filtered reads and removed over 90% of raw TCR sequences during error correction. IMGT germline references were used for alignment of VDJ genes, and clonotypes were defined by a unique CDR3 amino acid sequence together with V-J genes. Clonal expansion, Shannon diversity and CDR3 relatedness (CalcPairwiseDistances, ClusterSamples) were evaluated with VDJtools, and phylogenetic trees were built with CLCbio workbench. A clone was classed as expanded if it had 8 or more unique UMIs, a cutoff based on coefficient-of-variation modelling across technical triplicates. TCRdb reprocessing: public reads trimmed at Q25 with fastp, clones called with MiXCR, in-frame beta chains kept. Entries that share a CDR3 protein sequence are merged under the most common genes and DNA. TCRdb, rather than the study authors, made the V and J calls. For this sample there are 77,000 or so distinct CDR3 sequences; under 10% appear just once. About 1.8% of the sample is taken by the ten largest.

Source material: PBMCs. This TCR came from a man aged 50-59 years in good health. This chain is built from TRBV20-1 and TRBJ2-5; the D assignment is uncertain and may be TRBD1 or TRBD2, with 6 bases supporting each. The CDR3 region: CSASSRGVGGETQYF. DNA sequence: TGCAGTGCTAGTAGCAGGGGAGTCGGGGGAGAGACCCAGTACTTC.